The TCR beta chain under discussion was sequenced for a study of cytomegalovirus exposure and HLA in healthy donors. Study-level information: The approximately 120 validation repertoires, a later analysis reported, used the same platform as the roughly 700 repertoires from the first cohort.

V lost 1 base and J lost 5, with 11 bases in between. Germline CDR1 reads SGHAT; CDR2 reads FQNNGV. This CDR3 is built from 14 residues. TCRdb's copy holds only in-frame clones and misses some; the assay was immunoSEQ multiplex PCR. The repertoire consists of 90,000 to 150,000 clones, with 88% occurring once and the leading ten covering about 6.3%. The sequenced sample consisted of PBMCs. This sequence joins TRBV11-2 and TRBJ2-5; perhaps TRBD2 as D (6 bases). The sequence was collected from a woman in her late teens or twenties in good health and CMV-seropositive. This CDR3 reads CASSLGAGRETQYF. The CDR3 DNA follows: TGTGCCAGCAGCTTAGGGGCGGGGAGGGAGACCCAGTACTTC.